This entry features one T cell receptor beta chain sequence. Its target is unknown. These data originate in a study of cytomegalovirus exposure and HLA in healthy donors. The wider study: A preliminary data release comprised roughly 85 million unique TCRs obtained from HLA-typed donors.

CDR3 size: 15 residues. Trimming took 0 bases from V and 5 from J, leaving 13 bases between them. Germline CDR1 is MNHEY and CDR2 is SVGAGI. The PCR contained 60 Vbeta and 13 Jbeta primers. TCRdb keeps only in-frame clones here, not all; method: immunoSEQ multiplex PCR. The sample lists fewer than 200,000 clones, around 75% seen once, with under 3% in the top ten. General study findings and limits: With further analysis later on, most CMV-associated TCR beta chains appeared HLA-restricted. Associated with HLA alleles at 0.05 false discovery rate in a later analysis were about 17,000 TCR beta sequences.

This clonotype was obtained from a male donor in good health and CMV-seronegative. This rearrangement joins TRBV6-5 to TRBJ2-5; possible D gene TRBD1, 6 bases. The sample was PBMCs. The CDR3 is CASSYSPGVMETQYF. The CDR3 bases are TGTGCCAGCAGTTACTCACCAGGGGTTATGGAGACCCAGTACTTC.